The subject of this entry is one T cell receptor beta chain. This entry comes from a study of blood T cell repertoires in COVID-19. About the research overall: Sample material is recorded as cDNA or gDNA derived from T cells, B-cell-depleted T cells, or PBMCs.

Clones were read by immunoSEQ multiplex PCR, and TCRdb kept only the in-frame ones, dropping some. The table lists approximately 100,000 clones, about 78% of them singletons, with approximately 4.3% in the top ten. Between the trimmed V and J ends, which lost 3 bases and 0 bases, there was a span of 10 bases. CDR3 length equals 15 residues. Per germline, CDR1 KGHSH and CDR2 LQKENI. The V and J genes are TRBV18 and TRBJ2-3, with D perhaps TRBD1 (5 bases). This receptor was identified in a human donor in a cohort sampled during active or convalescent COVID-19. The sample was peripheral blood. The CDR3 DNA follows: TGTGCCAGCTCACCTCAGGGATCTAGCACAGATACGCAGTATTTT. Translation gives CASSPQGSSTDTQYF.